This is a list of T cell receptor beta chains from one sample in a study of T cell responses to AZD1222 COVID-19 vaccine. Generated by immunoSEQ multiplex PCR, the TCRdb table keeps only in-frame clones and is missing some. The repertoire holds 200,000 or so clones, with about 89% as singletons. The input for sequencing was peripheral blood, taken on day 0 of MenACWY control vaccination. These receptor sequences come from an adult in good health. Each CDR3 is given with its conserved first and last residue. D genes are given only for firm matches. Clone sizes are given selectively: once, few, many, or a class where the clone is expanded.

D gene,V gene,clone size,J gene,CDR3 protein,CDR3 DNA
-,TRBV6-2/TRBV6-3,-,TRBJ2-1,CASSYFVSSYNEQFF,TGTGCCAGCAGTTACTTTGTGAGCTCCTACAATGAGCAGTTCTTC
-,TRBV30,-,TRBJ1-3,CAWTGGNTIYF,TGTGCCTGGACAGGGGGAAACACCATATATTTT
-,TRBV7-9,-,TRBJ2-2,CASSSANTGELFF,TGTGCCAGCAGCTCTGCAAACACCGGGGAGCTGTTTTTT
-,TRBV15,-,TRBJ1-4,CATSRFGANEKLFF,TGTGCCACCAGCAGATTCGGGGCGAATGAAAAACTGTTTTTT
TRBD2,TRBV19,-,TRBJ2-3,CASAALAGFTDTQYF,TGTGCCAGTGCAGCTCTAGCGGGTTTCACAGATACGCAGTATTTT
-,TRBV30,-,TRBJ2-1,CAWSITGNEQFF,TGTGCCTGGAGTATCACTGGCAATGAGCAGTTCTTC
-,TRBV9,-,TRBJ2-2,CASSDAGFTGELFF,TGTGCCAGCAGCGACGCAGGGTTCACCGGGGAGCTGTTTTTT
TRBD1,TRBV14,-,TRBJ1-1,CASSQSTGVRAFF,TGTGCCAGCAGCCAATCTACAGGGGTGAGAGCTTTCTTT
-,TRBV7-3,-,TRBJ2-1,CASSSPLALDSYNEQFF,TGTGCCAGCAGCTCCCCGCTAGCGCTCGACTCCTACAATGAGCAGTTCTTC
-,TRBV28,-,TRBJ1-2,CASSLGAGDINYGYTF,TGTGCCAGCAGTTTAGGGGCCGGGGACATTAACTATGGCTACACCTTC
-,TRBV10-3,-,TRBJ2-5,CAISEFRDGTQYF,TGTGCCATCAGTGAGTTTAGGGATGGGACCCAGTACTTC
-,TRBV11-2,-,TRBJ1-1,CASSLIGLGEEAFF,TGTGCCAGCAGCTTAATAGGCTTGGGTGAAGAAGCTTTCTTT
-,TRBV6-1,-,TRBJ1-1,CASSELGLRNTEAFF,TGTGCCAGCAGTGAACTGGGACTGCGGAACACTGAAGCTTTCTTT
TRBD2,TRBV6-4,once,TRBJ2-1,CASSPSGDRPNNEQFF,TGTGCCAGCAGTCCTAGCGGGGACCGACCCAACAATGAGCAGTTCTTC
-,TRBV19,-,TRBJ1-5,CASSDGAWGQPQHF,TGTGCCAGTAGTGACGGGGCTTGGGGCCAGCCCCAGCATTTT
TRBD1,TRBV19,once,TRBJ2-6,CASSVTGAGANVLTF,TGTGCCAGTAGTGTCACAGGGGCTGGGGCCAACGTCCTGACTTTC
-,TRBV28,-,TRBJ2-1,CASSLGAENEQFF,TGTGCCAGCAGTTTGGGGGCCGAGAATGAGCAGTTCTTC
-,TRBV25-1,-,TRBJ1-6,CASSRRGPNSPLHF,TGTGCCAGCAGCCGGCGGGGCCCTAATTCACCCCTCCACTTT
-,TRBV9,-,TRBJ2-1,CASSVGGGTYNEQFF,TGTGCCAGCAGCGTTGGAGGGGGGACCTACAATGAGCAGTTCTTC
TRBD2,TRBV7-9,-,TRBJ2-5,CASSTGGVETQYF,TGTGCCAGCAGCACCGGGGGGGTAGAGACCCAGTACTTC
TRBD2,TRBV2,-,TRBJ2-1,CASRTGTSGSNEQFF,TGTGCCAGCAGGACCGGGACTAGCGGGAGCAATGAGCAGTTCTTC
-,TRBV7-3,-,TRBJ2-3,CASSLTGADTQYF,TGTGCCAGCAGCTTAACGGGGGCAGATACGCAGTATTTT
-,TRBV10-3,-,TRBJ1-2,CAISGQVANYGYTF,TGTGCCATCAGTGGACAGGTAGCTAACTATGGCTACACCTTC
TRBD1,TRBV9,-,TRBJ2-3,CASSVGDRVRDTQYF,TGTGCCAGCAGCGTAGGGGACAGGGTTCGAGATACGCAGTATTTT
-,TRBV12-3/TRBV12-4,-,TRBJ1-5,CASSFSGDQPQHF,TGTGCCAGCAGTTTTTCGGGGGATCAGCCCCAGCATTTT
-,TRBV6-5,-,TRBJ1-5,CASRSTGNQPQHF,TGTGCCAGCAGATCTACAGGGAATCAGCCCCAGCATTTT
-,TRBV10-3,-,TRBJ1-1,CAISDVHTEAFF,TGTGCCATCAGTGACGTTCACACTGAAGCTTTCTTT
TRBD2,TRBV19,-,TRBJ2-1,CASSFLGGGSYNEQFF,TGTGCCAGTAGTTTCCTGGGCGGGGGCTCCTACAATGAGCAGTTCTTC
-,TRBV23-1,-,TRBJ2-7,CASSPRAPNYEQYF,TGCGCCAGCAGTCCGCGTGCGCCGAACTACGAGCAGTACTTC
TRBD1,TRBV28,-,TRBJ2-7,CASTVTGLSSYEQYF,TGTGCCAGCACCGTGACAGGGCTTTCCTCCTACGAGCAGTACTTC
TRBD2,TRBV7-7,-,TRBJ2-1,CASSPGLSSYNEQFF,TGTGCTAGCAGCCCGGGACTAAGCTCCTACAATGAGCAGTTCTTC
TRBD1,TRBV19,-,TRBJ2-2,CASSAPGQGVTGELFF,TGTGCCAGTAGTGCCCCGGGACAGGGTGTCACCGGGGAGCTGTTTTTT
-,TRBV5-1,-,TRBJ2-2,CASSLTMNTGELFF,TGCGCCAGCAGCTTGACGATGAACACCGGGGAGCTGTTTTTT
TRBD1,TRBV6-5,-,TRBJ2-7,CASSDSGTGGYEQYF,TGTGCCAGCAGTGACTCCGGGACAGGGGGCTACGAGCAGTACTTC
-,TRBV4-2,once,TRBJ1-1,CASSQSDSGDTEAFF,TGTGCCAGCAGCCAATCGGACAGTGGGGACACTGAAGCTTTCTTT
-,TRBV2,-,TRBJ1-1,CASSGEVTEAFF,TGTGCCAGCAGTGGGGAGGTCACTGAAGCTTTCTTT
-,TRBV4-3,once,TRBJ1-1,CASSQVGQRAEAFF,TGCGCCAGCAGCCAAGTTGGGCAACGGGCTGAAGCTTTCTTT
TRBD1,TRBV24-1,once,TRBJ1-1,CATRQGAVTEAFF,TGTGCCACCCGACAGGGGGCGGTCACTGAAGCTTTCTTT
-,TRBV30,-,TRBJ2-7,CAWSGTSRYEQYF,TGTGCCTGGAGTGGAACTAGCCGCTACGAGCAGTACTTC
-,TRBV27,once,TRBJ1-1,CASSWGPGVTEAFF,TGTGCCAGCAGTTGGGGGCCGGGGGTTACTGAAGCTTTCTTT
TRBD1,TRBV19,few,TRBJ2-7,CASSPGTGGYEQYF,TGTGCCAGTAGTCCTGGGACAGGGGGCTACGAGCAGTACTTC
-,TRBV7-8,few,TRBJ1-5,CASSLGRMGARSNQPQHF,TGTGCCAGCAGCTTAGGCCGGATGGGGGCCCGATCCAATCAGCCCCAGCATTTT
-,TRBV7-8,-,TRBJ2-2,CASSLSGGTGELFF,TGTGCCAGCAGCTTATCAGGAGGTACCGGGGAGCTGTTTTTT
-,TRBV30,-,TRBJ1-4,CAWSVTAEKLFF,TGTGCCTGGAGCGTAACAGCCGAAAAACTGTTTTTT
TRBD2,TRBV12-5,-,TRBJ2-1,CASGGGLADYNEQFF,TGTGCTAGTGGTGGGGGACTAGCGGACTACAATGAGCAGTTCTTC
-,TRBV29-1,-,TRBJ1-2,CSVEAADSYGYTF,TGCAGCGTTGAAGCCGCGGACAGCTATGGCTACACCTTC
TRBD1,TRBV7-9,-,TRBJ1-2,CASSLRDSFNYGYTF,TGTGCCAGCAGCTTACGGGACAGCTTTAACTATGGCTACACCTTC
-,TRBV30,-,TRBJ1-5,CAWSARGASPNQAQHF,TGTGCCTGGAGTGCTCGCGGAGCAAGCCCCAATCAGGCCCAGCATTTT
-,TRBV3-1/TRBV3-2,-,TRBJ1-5,CASSQEGGGDRNQPQHF,TGTGCCAGCAGCCAAGAGGGGGGAGGGGATCGCAATCAGCCCCAGCATTTT
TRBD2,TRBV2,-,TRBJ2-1,CASSHRLAGALDNEQFF,TGTGCCAGCAGCCACCGACTAGCGGGGGCGTTGGACAATGAGCAGTTCTTC
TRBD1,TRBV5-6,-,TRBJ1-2,CASRGEDRDIGYTF,TGTGCCAGCAGGGGGGAGGACAGGGACATAGGCTACACCTTC
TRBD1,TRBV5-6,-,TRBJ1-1,CASSRDRGIMNTEAFF,TGTGCCAGCAGTCGGGACAGGGGGATTATGAACACTGAAGCTTTCTTT
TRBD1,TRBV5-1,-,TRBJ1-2,CASSSTGTGDTYGYTF,TGCGCCAGCAGCTCAACCGGGACAGGGGATACTTATGGCTACACCTTC
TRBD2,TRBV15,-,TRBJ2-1,CATSRVGGRPWNEQFF,TGTGCCACCAGCAGAGTTGGCGGGAGGCCGTGGAATGAGCAGTTCTTC